This TCR beta chain was sequenced during a study of cytomegalovirus exposure and HLA in healthy donors. Study-level information: Sequencing of about 179 million T cells in an earlier analysis found under 120 million unique TCR beta sequences. Of around 400 genotyped donors, roughly 81% grouped in the Caucasian-associated ancestry cluster. Study observations and caveats: In a later analysis, compared with equally common non-associated chains, HLA-associated beta chains were more expanded.

In the case of this clone: Antigen unknown.

Germline-derived CDR1 and CDR2 are SGHAT and FQDESV (reference sequence). This CDR3 region has 15 residues. Researchers ran the PCR with 60 Vbeta and 13 Jbeta primers. Using immunoSEQ multiplex PCR, the repertoire was profiled, and TCRdb retains in-frame clones only, with some absent. The sample has around 200,000 clones, about 80% seen once. Material for sequencing was PBMCs. This chain connects TRBV11-1 to TRBJ2-5, with 8 bases that match TRBD2. The better agreement between TRBJ2-7 and the DNA end casts doubt on the J call. This TCR was recovered from a boy aged 5-17 years in good health and CMV-seronegative. The CDR3 loop is CASSTSGRGIYEQYF. The CDR3 bases are TGTGCCAGCAGTACCAGCGGGAGAGGAATCTACGAGCAGTACTTC.